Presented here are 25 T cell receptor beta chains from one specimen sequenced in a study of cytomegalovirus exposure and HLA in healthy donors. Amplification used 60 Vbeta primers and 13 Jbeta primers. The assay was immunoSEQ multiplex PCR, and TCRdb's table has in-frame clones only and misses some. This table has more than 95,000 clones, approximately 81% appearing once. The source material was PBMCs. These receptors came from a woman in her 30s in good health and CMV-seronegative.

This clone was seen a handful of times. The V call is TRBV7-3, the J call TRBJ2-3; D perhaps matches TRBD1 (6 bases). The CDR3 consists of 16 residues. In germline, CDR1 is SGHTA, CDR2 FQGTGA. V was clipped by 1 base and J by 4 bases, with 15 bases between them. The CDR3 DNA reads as TGTGCCAGCAGCTTAATCCCGGGACAAGGGTCAGATACGCAGTATTTT. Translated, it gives CASSLIPGQGSDTQYF.

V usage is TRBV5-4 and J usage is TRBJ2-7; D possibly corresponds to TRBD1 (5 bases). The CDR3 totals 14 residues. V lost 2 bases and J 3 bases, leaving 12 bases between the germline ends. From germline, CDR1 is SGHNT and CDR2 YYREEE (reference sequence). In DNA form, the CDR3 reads TGTGCCAGCAGCTTAGCAGGGAAAGGCTACGAGCAGTACTTC. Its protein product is CASSLAGKGYEQYF.

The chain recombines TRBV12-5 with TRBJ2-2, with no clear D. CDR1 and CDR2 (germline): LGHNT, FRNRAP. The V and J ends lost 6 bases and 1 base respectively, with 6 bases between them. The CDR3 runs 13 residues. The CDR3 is CASGPGNTGELFF. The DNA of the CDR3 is TGTGCTAGTGGGCCAGGGAACACCGGGGAGCTGTTTTTT.

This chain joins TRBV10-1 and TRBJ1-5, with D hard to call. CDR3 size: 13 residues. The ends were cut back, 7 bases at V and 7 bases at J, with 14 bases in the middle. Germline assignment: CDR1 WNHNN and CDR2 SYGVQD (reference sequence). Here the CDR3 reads CASKLESRQPQHF. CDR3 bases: TGCGCCAGCAAACTAGAATCTCGGCAGCCCCAGCATTTT.

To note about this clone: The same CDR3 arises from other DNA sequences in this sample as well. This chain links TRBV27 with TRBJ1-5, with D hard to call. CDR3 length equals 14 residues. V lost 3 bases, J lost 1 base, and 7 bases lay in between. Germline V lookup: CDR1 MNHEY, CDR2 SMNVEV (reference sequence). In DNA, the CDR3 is TGTGCCAGCAGTTTGGGAGGGAGCAATCAGCCCCAGCATTTT. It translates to CASSLGGSNQPQHF.

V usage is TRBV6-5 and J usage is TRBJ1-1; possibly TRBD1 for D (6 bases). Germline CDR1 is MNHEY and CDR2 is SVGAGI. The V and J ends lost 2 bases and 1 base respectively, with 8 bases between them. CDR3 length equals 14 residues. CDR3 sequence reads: CASSYVTGNTEAFF. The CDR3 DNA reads TGTGCCAGCAGTTACGTGACAGGGAACACTGAAGCTTTCTTT.

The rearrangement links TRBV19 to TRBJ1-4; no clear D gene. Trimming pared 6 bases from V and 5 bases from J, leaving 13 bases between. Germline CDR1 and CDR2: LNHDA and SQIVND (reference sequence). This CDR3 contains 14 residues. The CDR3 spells CASRLEYRNEKLFF. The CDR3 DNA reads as TGTGCCAGTAGGCTAGAGTACCGGAATGAAAAACTGTTTTTT.

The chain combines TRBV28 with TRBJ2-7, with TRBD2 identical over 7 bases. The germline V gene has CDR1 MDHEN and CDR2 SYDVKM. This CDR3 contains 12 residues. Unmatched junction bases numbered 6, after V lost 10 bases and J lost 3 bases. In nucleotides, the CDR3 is TGTGCCACCCGACCTAGCGGCTACGAGCAGTACTTC. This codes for CATRPSGYEQYF.

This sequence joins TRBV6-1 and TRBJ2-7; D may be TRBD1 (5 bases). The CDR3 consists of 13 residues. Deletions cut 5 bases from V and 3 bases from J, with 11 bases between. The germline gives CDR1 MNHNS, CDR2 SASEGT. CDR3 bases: TGTGCCAGCAGTTTGGGGCAGGTCTACGAGCAGTACTTC. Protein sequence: CASSLGQVYEQYF.

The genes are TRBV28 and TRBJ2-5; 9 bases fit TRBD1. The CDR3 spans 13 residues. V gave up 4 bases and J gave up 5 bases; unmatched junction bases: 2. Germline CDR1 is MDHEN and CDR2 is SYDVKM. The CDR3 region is CASSWDRDETQYF. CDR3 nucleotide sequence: TGTGCCAGCAGTTGGGACAGGGACGAGACCCAGTACTTC.

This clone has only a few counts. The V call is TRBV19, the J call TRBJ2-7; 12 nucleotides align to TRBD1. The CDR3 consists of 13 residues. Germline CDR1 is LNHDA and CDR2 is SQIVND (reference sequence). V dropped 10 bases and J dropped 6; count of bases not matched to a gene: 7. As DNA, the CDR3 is TGTGCCACCTTGGGACAGGGGGCAAGCGAGCAGTACTTC. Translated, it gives CATLGQGASEQYF.

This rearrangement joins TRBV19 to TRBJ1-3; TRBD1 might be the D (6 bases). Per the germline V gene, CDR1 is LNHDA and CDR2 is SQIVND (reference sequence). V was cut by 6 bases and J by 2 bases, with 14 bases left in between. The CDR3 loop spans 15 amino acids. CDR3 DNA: TGTGCCAGTAGCGGCACAGGGAAGACTGGAAACACCATATATTTT. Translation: CASSGTGKTGNTIYF.

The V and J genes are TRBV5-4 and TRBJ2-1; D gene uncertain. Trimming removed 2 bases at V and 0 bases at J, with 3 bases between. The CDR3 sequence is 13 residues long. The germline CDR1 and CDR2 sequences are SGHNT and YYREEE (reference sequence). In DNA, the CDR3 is TGTGCCAGCAGCTTTCGCTCCTACAATGAGCAGTTCTTC. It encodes CASSFRSYNEQFF.

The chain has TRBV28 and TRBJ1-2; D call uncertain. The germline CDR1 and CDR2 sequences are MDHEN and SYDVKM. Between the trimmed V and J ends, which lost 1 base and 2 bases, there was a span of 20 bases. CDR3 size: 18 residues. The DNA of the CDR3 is TGTGCCAGCAGTTTATTACCGGGGAAAGGAACCTTAAACTATGGCTACACCTTC. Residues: CASSLLPGKGTLNYGYTF.

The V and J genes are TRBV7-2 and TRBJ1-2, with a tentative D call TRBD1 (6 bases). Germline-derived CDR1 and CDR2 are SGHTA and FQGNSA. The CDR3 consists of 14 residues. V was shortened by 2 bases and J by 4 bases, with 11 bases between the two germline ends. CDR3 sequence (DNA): TGTGCCAGCAGCTTATCCACAGGGCCCTATGGCTACACCTTC. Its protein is CASSLSTGPYGYTF.

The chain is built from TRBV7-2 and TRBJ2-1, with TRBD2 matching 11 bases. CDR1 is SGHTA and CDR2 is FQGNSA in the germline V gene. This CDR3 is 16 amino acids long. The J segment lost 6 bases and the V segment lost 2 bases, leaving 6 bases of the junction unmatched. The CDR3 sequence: CASSLKGTSGSNEQFF. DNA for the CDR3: TGTGCCAGCAGCTTAAAGGGGACTAGCGGATCCAATGAGCAGTTCTTC.

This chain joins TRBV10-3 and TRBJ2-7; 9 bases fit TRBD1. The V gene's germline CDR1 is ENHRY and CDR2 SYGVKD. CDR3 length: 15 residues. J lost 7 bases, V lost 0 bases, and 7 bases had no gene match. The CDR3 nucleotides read TGTGCCATCAGTGAGTCTAGGGACAGGGTGATTGAGCAGTACTTC. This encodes CAISESRDRVIEQYF.

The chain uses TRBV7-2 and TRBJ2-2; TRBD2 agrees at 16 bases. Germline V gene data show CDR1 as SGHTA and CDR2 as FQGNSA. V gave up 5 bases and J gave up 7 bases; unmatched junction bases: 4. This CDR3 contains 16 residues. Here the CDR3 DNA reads TGTGCCAGCAGCATGGGACTAGCGGGGGGGGGCGGGGAGCTGTTTTTT. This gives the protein CASSMGLAGGGGELFF.

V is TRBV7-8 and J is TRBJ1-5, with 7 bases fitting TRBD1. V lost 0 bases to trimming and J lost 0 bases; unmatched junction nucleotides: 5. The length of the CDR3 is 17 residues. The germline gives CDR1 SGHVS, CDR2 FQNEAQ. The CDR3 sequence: CASSLALGQNSNQPQHF. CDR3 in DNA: TGTGCCAGCAGCTTAGCGTTGGGACAGAATAGCAATCAGCCCCAGCATTTT.

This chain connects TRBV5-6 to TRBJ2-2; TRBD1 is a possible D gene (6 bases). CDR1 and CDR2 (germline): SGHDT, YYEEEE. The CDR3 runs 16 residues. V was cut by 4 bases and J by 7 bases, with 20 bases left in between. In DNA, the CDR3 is TGTGCCAGCAGCGCACTGGGGAGATCAGGGGTCGGGGAGCTGTTTTTT. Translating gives CASSALGRSGVGELFF.

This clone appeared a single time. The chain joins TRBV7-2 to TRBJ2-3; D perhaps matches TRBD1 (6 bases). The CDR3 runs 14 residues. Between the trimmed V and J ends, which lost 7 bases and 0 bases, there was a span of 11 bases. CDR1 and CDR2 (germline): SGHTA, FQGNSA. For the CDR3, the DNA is TGTGCCAGCACGCAACAGGGTAGCACAGATACGCAGTATTTT. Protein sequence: CASTQQGSTDTQYF.

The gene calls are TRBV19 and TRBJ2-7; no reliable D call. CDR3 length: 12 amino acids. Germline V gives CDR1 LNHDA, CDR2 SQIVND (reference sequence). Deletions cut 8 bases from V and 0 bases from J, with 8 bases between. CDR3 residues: CASGASSYEQYF. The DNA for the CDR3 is TGTGCCAGTGGTGCGAGCTCCTACGAGCAGTACTTC.

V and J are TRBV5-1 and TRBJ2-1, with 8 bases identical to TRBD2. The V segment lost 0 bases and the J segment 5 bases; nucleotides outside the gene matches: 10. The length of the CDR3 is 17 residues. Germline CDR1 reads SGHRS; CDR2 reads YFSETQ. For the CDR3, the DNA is TGCGCCAGCAGCTTGGTCGGGTTCGCGGGAGGCCACAATGAGCAGTTCTTC. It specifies CASSLVGFAGGHNEQFF.

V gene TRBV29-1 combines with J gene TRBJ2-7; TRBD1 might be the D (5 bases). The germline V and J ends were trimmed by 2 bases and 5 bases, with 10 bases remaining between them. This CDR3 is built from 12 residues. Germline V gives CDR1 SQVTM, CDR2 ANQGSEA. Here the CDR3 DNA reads TGCAGCGTTGAAAAAGGGGCCAACGAGCAGTACTTC. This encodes CSVEKGANEQYF.

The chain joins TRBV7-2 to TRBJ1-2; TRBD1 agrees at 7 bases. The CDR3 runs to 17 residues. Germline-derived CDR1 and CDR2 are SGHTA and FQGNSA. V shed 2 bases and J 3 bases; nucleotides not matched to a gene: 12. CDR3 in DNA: TGTGCCAGCAGCTTACGGGACAGCGACACCTTGCACTATGGCTACACCTTC. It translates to CASSLRDSDTLHYGYTF.